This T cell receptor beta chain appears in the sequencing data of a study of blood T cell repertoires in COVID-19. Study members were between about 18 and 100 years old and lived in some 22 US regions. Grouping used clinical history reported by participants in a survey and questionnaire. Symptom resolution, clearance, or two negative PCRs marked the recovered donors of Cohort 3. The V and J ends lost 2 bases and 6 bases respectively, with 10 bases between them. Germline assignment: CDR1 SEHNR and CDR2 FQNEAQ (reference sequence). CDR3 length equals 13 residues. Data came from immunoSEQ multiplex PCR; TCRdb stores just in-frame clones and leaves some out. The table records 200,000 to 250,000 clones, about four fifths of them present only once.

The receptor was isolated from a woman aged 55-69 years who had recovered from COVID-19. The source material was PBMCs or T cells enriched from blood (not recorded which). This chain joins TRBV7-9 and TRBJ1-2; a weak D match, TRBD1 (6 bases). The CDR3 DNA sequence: TGTGCCAGCAGCTTACGACAGGAGCATGGCTACACCTTC. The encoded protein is CASSLRQEHGYTF.